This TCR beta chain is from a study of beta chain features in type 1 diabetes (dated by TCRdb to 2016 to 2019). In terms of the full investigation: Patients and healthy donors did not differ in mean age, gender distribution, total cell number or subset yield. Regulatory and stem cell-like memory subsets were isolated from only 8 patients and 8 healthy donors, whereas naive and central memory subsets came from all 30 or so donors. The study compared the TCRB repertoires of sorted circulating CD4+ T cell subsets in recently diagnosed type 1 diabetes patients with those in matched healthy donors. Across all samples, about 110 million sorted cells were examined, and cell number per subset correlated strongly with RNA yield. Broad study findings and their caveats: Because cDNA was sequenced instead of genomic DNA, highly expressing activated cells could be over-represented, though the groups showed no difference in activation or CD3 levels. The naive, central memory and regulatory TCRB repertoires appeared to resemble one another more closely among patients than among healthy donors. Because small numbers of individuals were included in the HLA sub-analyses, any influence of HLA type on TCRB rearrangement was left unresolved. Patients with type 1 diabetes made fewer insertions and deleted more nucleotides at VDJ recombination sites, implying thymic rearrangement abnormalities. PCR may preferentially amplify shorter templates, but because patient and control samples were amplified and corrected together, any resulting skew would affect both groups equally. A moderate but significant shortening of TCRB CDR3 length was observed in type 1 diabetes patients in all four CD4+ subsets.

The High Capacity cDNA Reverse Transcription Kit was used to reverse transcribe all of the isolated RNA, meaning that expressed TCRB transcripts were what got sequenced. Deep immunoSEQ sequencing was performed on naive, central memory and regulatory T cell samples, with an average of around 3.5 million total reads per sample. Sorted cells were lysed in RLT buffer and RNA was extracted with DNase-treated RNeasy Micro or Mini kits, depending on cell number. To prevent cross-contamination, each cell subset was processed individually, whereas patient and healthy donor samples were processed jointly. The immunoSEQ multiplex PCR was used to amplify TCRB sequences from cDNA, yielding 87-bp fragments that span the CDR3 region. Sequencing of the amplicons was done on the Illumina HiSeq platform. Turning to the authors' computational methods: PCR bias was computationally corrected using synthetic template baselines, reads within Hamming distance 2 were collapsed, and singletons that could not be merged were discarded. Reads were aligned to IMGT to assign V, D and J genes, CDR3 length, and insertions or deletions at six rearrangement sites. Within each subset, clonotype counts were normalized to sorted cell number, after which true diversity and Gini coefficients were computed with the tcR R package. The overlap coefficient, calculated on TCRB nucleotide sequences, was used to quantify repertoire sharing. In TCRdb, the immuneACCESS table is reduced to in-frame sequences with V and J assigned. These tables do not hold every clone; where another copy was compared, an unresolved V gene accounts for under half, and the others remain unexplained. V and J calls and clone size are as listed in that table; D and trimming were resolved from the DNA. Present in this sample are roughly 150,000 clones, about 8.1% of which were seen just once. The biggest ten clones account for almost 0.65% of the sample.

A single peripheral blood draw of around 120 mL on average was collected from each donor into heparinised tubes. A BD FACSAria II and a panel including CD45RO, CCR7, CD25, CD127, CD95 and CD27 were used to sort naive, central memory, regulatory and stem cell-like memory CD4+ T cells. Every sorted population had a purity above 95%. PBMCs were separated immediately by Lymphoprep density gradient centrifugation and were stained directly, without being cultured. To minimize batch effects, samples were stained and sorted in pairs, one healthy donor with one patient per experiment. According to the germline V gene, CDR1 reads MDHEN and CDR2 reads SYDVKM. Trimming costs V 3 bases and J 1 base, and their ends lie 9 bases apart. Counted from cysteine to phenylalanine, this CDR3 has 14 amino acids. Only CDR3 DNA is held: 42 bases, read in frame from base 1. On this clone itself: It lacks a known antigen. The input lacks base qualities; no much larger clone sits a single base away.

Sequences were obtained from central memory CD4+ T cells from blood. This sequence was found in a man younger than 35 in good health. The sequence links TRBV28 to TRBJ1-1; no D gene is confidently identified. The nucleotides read TGTGCCAGCAGTTTCCCCACGAGGAACACTGAAGCTTTCTTT. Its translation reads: CASSFPTRNTEAFF. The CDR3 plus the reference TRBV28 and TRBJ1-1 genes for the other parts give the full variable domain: DVKVTQSSRYLVKRTGEKVFLECVQDMDHENMFWYRQDPGLGLRLIYFSYDVKMKEKGDIPEGYSVSREKKERFSLILESASTNQTSMYLCASSFPTRNTEAFFGQGTRLTVV.